The source of this T cell receptor (beta chain) is a study of radiation and T cells in renal cell carcinoma. Study at large: Nephrectomy followed 15 Gy stereotactic body radiation by 4 weeks.

The study's findings and limits: Top tumor clonotypes rose in blood 2 weeks post-radiation, then contracted. Without pretreatment biopsies, baseline tumor clonotype presence was undetermined.

Libraries were prepared by immunoSEQ multiplex PCR; TCRdb keeps only in-frame clonotypes and omits some of them. The sample has just over 150,000 clones, approximately 88% seen once. Remarks on this clone: Its target is unknown.

Time point indicated: blood 2 weeks post-SBRT. Treatment described: 15 Gy SBRT to primary tumor, nephrectomy 4 weeks later. The specimen comprised blood, sampled from a patient whose treatment included radiotherapy and nephrectomy. This clonotype originated in a woman aged 45 to 65 with renal cell carcinoma.

This CDR3 reads CASSEYQGPYGYTF. CDR3 DNA sequence: TGTGCCAGCAGTGAATATCAGGGCCCCTATGGCTACACCTTC. V gene TRBV6-1 combines with J gene TRBJ1-2; tentatively, D is TRBD1 (5 bases). The V gene's germline CDR1 is MNHNS and CDR2 SASEGT. The CDR3 runs 14 residues. V shed 2 bases and J shed 4 bases, with 11 bases lying between them.